This is a list of T cell receptor beta chains from one sample in a study of T cell responses to AZD1222 COVID-19 vaccine. Produced via immunoSEQ multiplex PCR; TCRdb's table is partial and in-frame only. The sample yields 90,000 to 120,000 clones, roughly 87% seen once. The source material was peripheral blood, sampled on day 0 of AZD1222 vaccination. The receptors were sampled from an adult in good health. Each CDR3 is given with its conserved first and last residue. A D gene is named only where the DNA matches it firmly. Clone size is shown for a subset of rows, as once, few, many or a class of expanded clone.

abundance,d_gene,v_gene,j_gene,CDR3aa,CDR3nt
.,.,TRBV7-2,TRBJ2-2,CASSLAVNYETGELFF,TGTGCCAGCAGCTTAGCAGTTAACTACGAGACCGGGGAGCTGTTTTTT
few,.,TRBV6-5,TRBJ1-1,CASRDRAYTEAFF,TGTGCCAGCAGGGACAGAGCTTACACTGAAGCTTTCTTT
.,.,TRBV7-2,TRBJ1-4,CASSSSRTANEKLFF,TGTGCCAGCAGCTCGAGTCGTACAGCTAATGAAAAACTGTTTTTT
.,TRBD1,TRBV19,TRBJ1-1,CASGTGLTEAFF,TGTGCCAGTGGGACAGGGCTCACTGAAGCTTTCTTT
.,.,TRBV7-2,TRBJ1-5,CASTGGRTPQPQHF,TGTGCCAGCACCGGTGGCAGGACACCTCAGCCCCAGCATTTT
.,.,TRBV7-3,TRBJ1-1,CASSLYPGNTKAFF,TGTGCCAGCAGCTTATACCCCGGGAACACTAAAGCTTTCTTT
.,TRBD1,TRBV6-7,TRBJ2-6,CASSYSKGQGTSGANVLTF,TGTGCCAGCAGTTACTCGAAGGGACAGGGAACCTCTGGGGCCAACGTCCTGACTTTC
once,TRBD2,TRBV18,TRBJ2-1,CASSPTSGADEQFF,TGTGCCAGCTCACCGACTAGCGGGGCGGATGAGCAGTTCTTC
.,.,TRBV6-2/TRBV6-3,TRBJ1-1,CASSPDPNTEAFF,TGTGCCAGCAGCCCAGACCCGAACACTGAAGCTTTCTTT
.,.,TRBV7-9,TRBJ2-5,CASSLGGAPQETQYF,TGTGCCAGCAGCTTAGGGGGGGCCCCTCAAGAGACCCAGTACTTC
.,TRBD1,TRBV6-5,TRBJ1-1,CASSPLRGHTEAFF,TGTGCCAGCAGTCCTCTCAGGGGGCATACTGAAGCTTTCTTT
.,.,TRBV5-1,TRBJ1-1,CASSLALIPGAEAFF,TGCGCCAGCAGCTTGGCCCTGATTCCAGGGGCGGAAGCTTTCTTT
.,.,TRBV6-1,TRBJ1-3,CASSEEGGSSGNTIYF,TGTGCCAGCAGTGAAGAGGGCGGAAGCTCTGGAAACACCATATATTTT
.,.,TRBV27,TRBJ2-5,CASRKKETQYF,TGTGCCAGCAGGAAGAAAGAGACCCAGTACTTC
.,TRBD1,TRBV7-2,TRBJ1-2,CASSPRTGAEYGYTF,TGTGCCAGCAGCCCAAGGACAGGGGCGGAATATGGCTACACCTTC